This is a list of T cell receptor beta chains from one sample in a study of shared clonotypes between healthy human individuals. Sequenced by immunoSEQ multiplex PCR; TCRdb stores in-frame clones only, minus some. In the table there are approximately 1,000,000 clones, approximately 80% of which are singletons. Sequencing input: memory CD4+ T cells from PBMCs. All receptors come from a man aged 18 to 30 in good health. Some clones in this sample may be carry-over from other donors' samples. Each CDR3 is given with its conserved first and last residue. Each record gives: D gene, clone size, V gene, J gene, CDR3 protein, CDR3 DNA. A D gene is named only where the DNA matches it firmly. Some rows mark clone size as missing; the rest say once, few, many or name a class of expanded clone.

>NA|NA|TRBV11-2|TRBJ1-5
CASSLMGNQPQHF
TGTGCCAGCAGCTTGATGGGGAATCAGCCCCAGCATTTT
>TRBD1|NA|TRBV5-8|TRBJ2-3
CASSFRQGPLDTQYF
TGTGCCAGCAGCTTTCGACAGGGACCCTTAGATACGCAGTATTTT
>NA|NA|TRBV11-2|TRBJ2-7
CASSRFGAVSYEQYF
TGTGCCAGCAGCCGATTTGGGGCGGTATCCTACGAGCAGTACTTC
>NA|few|TRBV6-6|TRBJ1-2
CASSFTLDGYTF
TGTGCCAGCAGTTTTACGTTGGATGGCTACACCTTC
>NA|NA|TRBV2|TRBJ2-1
CAHSNLDGTYNEQFF
TGTGCCCACTCAAACTTGGACGGGACCTACAATGAGCAGTTCTTC
>TRBD2|NA|TRBV7-6|TRBJ2-7
CASSLGLAGTYEQYF
TGTGCCAGCAGCTTAGGTCTAGCGGGAACCTACGAGCAGTACTTC
>NA|NA|TRBV18|TRBJ2-7
CASSPGGSLGTYEQYF
TGTGCCAGCTCACCGGGGGGAAGCCTAGGGACCTACGAGCAGTACTTC
>NA|NA|TRBV10-3|TRBJ2-3
CAISGGEGDTQYF
TGTGCCATCAGTGGGGGCGAGGGAGATACGCAGTATTTT
>NA|NA|TRBV7-9|TRBJ1-2
CASSLVDSNPYGYTF
TGTGCCAGCAGCTTAGTAGACAGTAACCCCTATGGCTACACCTTC
>NA|NA|TRBV5-6|TRBJ2-1
CASSLVLRDEQFF
TGTGCCAGCAGCTTGGTCTTGAGGGATGAGCAGTTCTTC
>NA|NA|TRBV7-9|TRBJ2-1
CASSLGSRGRNEQFF
TGTGCCAGCAGCTTAGGATCGAGGGGAAGGAATGAGCAGTTCTTC
>NA|NA|TRBV7-3|TRBJ1-1
CASSSRGGFTEAFF
TGTGCCAGCAGCTCAAGAGGGGGATTCACTGAAGCTTTCTTT
>NA|few|TRBV11-2|TRBJ2-5
CASSPIAMETQYF
TGTGCCAGCAGCCCAATAGCGATGGAGACCCAGTACTTC
>NA|once|TRBV19|TRBJ2-5
CASSMRRGVQETQYF
TGTGCCAGTAGTATGCGTAGGGGGGTACAAGAGACCCAGTACTTC
>NA|NA|TRBV2|TRBJ2-5
CASRSVGGIQETQYF
TGTGCCAGCAGGTCCGTAGGCGGCATCCAAGAGACCCAGTACTTC